This T cell receptor beta chain is from a study of shared clonotypes between healthy human individuals. For the study at large: Donors were a couple of women and a few men aged 18 to 49. Per donor, three plates held CD4 naive cells, three held CD4 memory, two held CD8 naive and one held CD8 memory. Overall study results and limits: Relative to memory subsets, naive subsets generally showed larger estimated richness.

Per the original data handling: In the immunoSEQ data, sequences were junction-only and lacked quality scores, so filtering differed. The repertoire was sequenced with immunoSEQ multiplex PCR; TCRdb's copy has only in-frame clones and lacks some. V and J calls and clone size are copied from that table; D and trimming were computed from the DNA. The sample lists more than 2,000,000 clones, roughly 92% seen once, with about 0.13% in the top ten. CDR3 length: 15 residues. The V gene end was trimmed by 6 bases and the J gene end by 2 bases; junction bases not matched to a gene: 6. Germline CDR1 reads SNHLY; CDR2 reads FYNNEI. A note on this clone: Its target is unknown.

The rearrangement joins TRBV2 to TRBJ2-5; 10 bases align to TRBD2. Sequencing was performed on naive CD4+ T cells sorted from blood. Regarding subset: CD45RA+ positively selected. The sequence was obtained from a man between 18 and 35 years old in good health. The CDR3 bases are TGTGCCAGCAGCGAGGGGACTAGCGAGCAAGAGACCCAGTACTTC. Protein product: CASSEGTSEQETQYF.